One and the same sample provided the 26 T cell receptor beta chains below, sequenced in a study of follicular helper T cells after annual influenza vaccination. Assay used: immunoSEQ multiplex PCR; TCRdb lists only in-frame clones, some missing. The sample consists of about 2,100 clones, approximately 84% of them appearing once. The time point was: 2015-2016 season, 7 days after influenza vaccination. This specimen was CXCR5+ CD38- circulating T follicular helper cells from blood, taken 7 days after influenza vaccination. Regarding subset: circulating Tfh, non-naive CD4+CXCR5+PD-1+ (ICOS+CD38+ or ICOS-CD38-). These receptors were collected from an adult who received the influenza vaccine.

The chain combines TRBV5-4 with TRBJ2-5; weak D call: TRBD2 (6 bases). V lost 5 bases and J 1 base, leaving 15 bases between the germline ends. CDR3 length: 15 residues. Germline V gene sequence: CDR1 SGHNT, CDR2 YYREEE (reference sequence). The CDR3, as DNA: TGTGCCAGCAGTGGCGGGACTCCTCGCCAAGAGACCCAGTACTTC. This gives the protein CASSGGTPRQETQYF.

The chain employs TRBV18 and TRBJ1-5; D is unresolved. The CDR3 is made up of 15 amino acids. In germline, CDR1 is KGHSH, CDR2 LQKENI. The ends were cut back, 6 bases at V and 1 base at J, with 13 bases in the middle. CDR3 sequence reads: CASSTEGFSNQPQHF. CDR3 sequence (DNA): TGTGCCAGCTCGACCGAGGGTTTCAGCAATCAGCCCCAGCATTTT. The full variable domain, rest sourced from reference TRBV18 and TRBJ1-5, is NAGVMQNPRHLVRRRGQEARLRCSPMKGHSHVYWYRQLPEEGLKFMVYLQKENIIDESGMPKERFSAEFPKEGPSILRIQQVVRGDSAAYFCASSTEGFSNQPQHFGDGTRLSIL.

The J gene is TRBJ1-1, the V gene TRBV2; D not certain. The V gene lost 6 bases and the J gene lost 0 bases, with 8 bases spanning the gap. CDR1 is SNHLY, CDR2 FYNNEI, per germline. The CDR3 covers 13 residues. In nucleotides, the CDR3 is TGTGCCAGCAGCGTCAACGTGAACACTGAAGCTTTCTTT. Its translation: CASSVNVNTEAFF.

The chain joins TRBV28 to TRBJ1-1, with D perhaps matching TRBD1 (5 bases). Trimming took 7 bases from V and 7 from J, leaving 13 bases between them. The CDR3 spans 12 residues. The germline V gene encodes CDR1 MDHEN and CDR2 SYDVKM. Here the CDR3 reads CASTRGGIEAFF. DNA of the CDR3: TGTGCCAGCACCCGTGGGGGAATTGAAGCTTTCTTT. The variable domain in full, with the rest retrieved from reference TRBV28 and TRBJ1-1, is DVKVTQSSRYLVKRTGEKVFLECVQDMDHENMFWYRQDPGLGLRLIYFSYDVKMKEKGDIPEGYSVSREKKERFSLILESASTNQTSMYLCASTRGGIEAFFGQGTRLTVV.

The chain has TRBV5-1 and TRBJ2-7; TRBD2 matches 9 bases. Germline assignment: CDR1 SGHRS and CDR2 YFSETQ. V lost 0 bases and J lost 7; bases outside the gene matches: 8. The CDR3 is 15 residues long. The chain's CDR3 is CASSLDAGGLREQYF. The CDR3 nucleotides read TGCGCCAGCAGCTTGGATGCGGGGGGGCTTCGGGAGCAGTACTTC. Together with reference TRBV5-1 and TRBJ2-7, the CDR3 gives the full variable domain: KAGVTQTPRYLIKTRGQQVTLSCSPISGHRSVSWYQQTPGQGLQFLFEYFSETQRNKGNFPGRFSGRQFSNSRSEMNVSTLELGDSALYLCASSLDAGGLREQYFGPGTRLTVT.

The chain employs TRBV21-1 and TRBJ2-7; the table gives TRBD1 as D, unverified against the DNA. TRBV21-1 is a pseudogene locus. This CDR3 spans 16 amino acids. Written as DNA, the CDR3 is TGTGCCAGCAGCAAAGACCAGGGGCCGTCCTCCTACGAGCAGTACGTC. Its protein product is CASSKDQGPSSYEQYV.

The chain links TRBV15 to TRBJ2-5, with TRBD2 as a possible D gene (5 bases). Germline CDR1 reads LNHNV; CDR2 reads YYDKDF (reference sequence). V shed 7 bases and J shed 3 bases, with 18 bases lying between them. The CDR3 has 15 residues. This CDR3 is CATTKGVLEKETQYF. The DNA for the CDR3 is TGTGCCACCACGAAGGGAGTACTAGAGAAAGAGACCCAGTACTTC.

The rearrangement links TRBV9 to TRBJ2-3; TRBD1 matches 8 bases. Germline assignment: CDR1 SGDLS and CDR2 YYNGEE. The CDR3 has 16 amino acids. Trimming at V came to 0 bases and at J to 2 bases, leaving 5 bases not matched to a gene. CDR3 sequence (DNA): TGTGCCAGCAGCGTAGGCGACAGGGGACCCACAGATACGCAGTATTTT. Residues: CASSVGDRGPTDTQYF.

The gene calls are TRBV7-3 and TRBJ1-1, with 8 bases lining up with TRBD1. The germline CDR1 and CDR2 sequences are SGHTA and FQGTGA. This CDR3 contains 14 residues. V shed 5 bases, J shed 3 bases, and the junction held 5 bases outside the gene matches. The CDR3: CASSQDRGYTEAFF. The CDR3 nucleotides are TGTGCCAGCAGCCAAGACAGGGGCTACACTGAAGCTTTCTTT. The variable domain in full, completed from reference TRBV7-3 and TRBJ1-1, reads GAGVSQTPSNKVTEKGKYVELRCDPISGHTALYWYRQSLGQGPEFLIYFQGTGAADDSGLPNDRFFAVRPEGSVSTLKIQRTERGDSAVYLCASSQDRGYTEAFFGQGTRLTVV.

This clone was detected once. The chain recombines TRBV5-5 with TRBJ2-5; a possible D gene is TRBD2 (6 bases). V was clipped by 5 bases and J by 3 bases, with 14 bases between them. Germline V gives CDR1 SGHKS, CDR2 YYEKEE (reference sequence). The CDR3 totals 14 residues. In nucleotides, the CDR3 is TGTGCCAGCAGGAGGGACTTCTACGAAGAGACCCAGTACTTC. Translation gives CASRRDFYEETQYF.

The V and J genes are TRBV7-9 and TRBJ1-1, with D possibly TRBD1 on 6 matching bases. Germline lookup yields CDR1 SEHNR and CDR2 FQNEAQ (reference sequence). The CDR3 runs to 13 residues. Between the trimmed V and J ends, which lost 2 bases and 12 bases, there was a span of 16 bases. CDR3 DNA: TGTGCCAGCAGCTTATCTAGGACAGAGCGAACTTTCTTT. Translated, it gives CASSLSRTERTFF.

This clone occurred a few times. The chain links TRBV6-6 to TRBJ2-2; TRBD2 aligns across 13 bases. The V gene's germline CDR1 is MNHNY and CDR2 SVGAGI (reference sequence). J lost 6 bases, V lost 5 bases, and 3 bases had no gene match. The CDR3 extends over 15 amino acids. The CDR3 spells CASSGLAGVAGELFF. CDR3 DNA: TGTGCCAGCAGTGGACTAGCGGGGGTAGCCGGGGAGCTGTTTTTT.

The V gene is TRBV4-3, the J gene TRBJ1-2; unclear D gene. V shed 4 bases and J shed 3 bases, with 15 bases lying between them. In germline, CDR1 is LGHNA, CDR2 YSLEER. CDR3 length: 15 residues. This CDR3 is CASSPYEGVDYGYTF. CDR3 DNA sequence: TGCGCCAGCAGCCCCTACGAGGGAGTGGACTATGGCTACACCTTC.

This clone came up a few times. The chain links TRBV19 to TRBJ1-5; no clear D. V lost 5 bases and J lost 6, with 11 bases in between. Germline V gives CDR1 LNHDA, CDR2 SQIVND (reference sequence). CDR3 length: 13 residues. The CDR3 sequence is CASSADMVQPQHF. The CDR3, as DNA: TGTGCCAGTAGTGCCGACATGGTTCAGCCCCAGCATTTT.

This sequence joins TRBV5-4 and TRBJ1-4; D gene ambiguous. The V and J ends lost 1 base and 4 bases respectively, with 8 bases between them. This CDR3 has 14 amino acids. Germline V gene data show CDR1 as SGHNT and CDR2 as YYREEE (reference sequence). The CDR3 spells CASSLLDVNEKLFF. The CDR3, as DNA: TGTGCCAGCAGCTTGCTGGACGTTAATGAAAAACTGTTTTTT.

The chain recombines TRBV28 with TRBJ2-7; 7 bases fit TRBD1. The ends lost 10 bases at V and 2 bases at J; junction bases unmatched: 5. There are 12 residues in the CDR3. Germline lookup yields CDR1 MDHEN and CDR2 SYDVKM. The CDR3 loop is CATRQGPYEQYV. Written as DNA, the CDR3 is TGTGCCACCAGACAGGGCCCCTACGAGCAGTACGTC.

This rearrangement joins TRBV18 to TRBJ1-1, with 10 bases that match TRBD1. CDR1 and CDR2 from the germline V gene are KGHSH and LQKENI. V dropped 6 bases and J dropped 4; count of bases not matched to a gene: 5. The CDR3 sequence is 14 residues long. The CDR3 protein is CASSPGQGGTEAFF. The DNA of the CDR3 is TGTGCCAGCTCCCCAGGACAGGGGGGCACTGAAGCTTTCTTT. Full variable domain (missing parts from reference TRBV18 and TRBJ1-1): NAGVMQNPRHLVRRRGQEARLRCSPMKGHSHVYWYRQLPEEGLKFMVYLQKENIIDESGMPKERFSAEFPKEGPSILRIQQVVRGDSAAYFCASSPGQGGTEAFFGQGTRLTVV.

The chain links TRBV5-1 to TRBJ2-7, with D perhaps matching TRBD1 or TRBD2 (6 bases each). Trimming removed 0 bases at V and 6 bases at J, with 13 bases between. The germline gives CDR1 SGHRS, CDR2 YFSETQ. The CDR3 length is 14 residues. The CDR3 bases are TGCGCCAGCAGCTTGGCGACCGAGGGGGGCGAGCAGTACTTC. Translation: CASSLATEGGEQYF.

V gene TRBV7-9 combines with J gene TRBJ2-2, with unresolved D. The germline gives CDR1 SEHNR, CDR2 FQNEAQ (reference sequence). V was trimmed by 2 bases and J by 7 bases, leaving 11 bases between them. CDR3 size: 14 residues. The CDR3 is CASSLSRTVGELFF. As DNA, the CDR3 is TGTGCCAGCAGCTTATCCCGGACGGTCGGGGAGCTGTTTTTT.

This chain joins TRBV18 and TRBJ2-5; 8 positions match TRBD2. After removal of 2 bases from V and 4 bases from J, the junction contained 9 bases not matched to a gene. CDR3 size: 16 residues. The germline V gene encodes CDR1 KGHSH and CDR2 LQKENI. This CDR3 reads CASSPRSGGSGETQYF. CDR3 nucleotide sequence: TGTGCCAGCTCACCAAGGAGCGGGGGCTCGGGAGAGACCCAGTACTTC. Based on the CDR3 plus reference TRBV18 and TRBJ2-5, the full variable domain is NAGVMQNPRHLVRRRGQEARLRCSPMKGHSHVYWYRQLPEEGLKFMVYLQKENIIDESGMPKERFSAEFPKEGPSILRIQQVVRGDSAAYFCASSPRSGGSGETQYFGPGTRLLVL.

The rearrangement uses TRBV20-1 and TRBJ1-2; no clear D gene. In germline, CDR1 is DFQATT, CDR2 SNEGSKA (reference sequence). This CDR3 is 11 amino acids long. V was pared by 0 bases and J by 7 bases, with 6 bases between. The CDR3 protein is CSARDDPGYTF. CDR3 bases: TGCAGTGCTAGAGACGATCCTGGCTACACCTTC.

This clone was counted a single time. The chain couples TRBV4-2 to TRBJ1-4; D is undetermined. CDR3 length: 15 residues. V dropped 0 bases and J dropped 14 bases, with 19 bases sitting between them. Germline CDR1 LGHNA, CDR2 YNFKEQ. CDR3 sequence reads: CASSQEGRRKLGLFF. Written as DNA, the CDR3 is TGTGCCAGCAGCCAAGAAGGCAGGAGAAAACTTGGGCTGTTTTTT.

V and J are TRBV7-9 and TRBJ1-4, with D maybe TRBD1 (5 bases). Germline-derived CDR1 and CDR2 are SEHNR and FQNEAQ (reference sequence). This CDR3 is 14 amino acids long. V was cut by 3 bases and J by 11 bases, with 16 bases left in between. Here the CDR3 reads CASSLSETVVKLFF. The CDR3 region has the DNA TGTGCCAGCAGCTTGTCGGAGACAGTGGTGAAACTGTTTTTT.

Turning to this clone: This sample also contains other DNA sequences that code for the same CDR3. The V and J genes are TRBV5-1 and TRBJ2-3; D is ambiguous. The CDR3 is made up of 12 amino acids. CDR1 and CDR2 (germline): SGHRS, YFSETQ. Trimming cost V 1 base and J 0 bases, with 0 bases left between them. DNA of the CDR3: TGCGCCAGCAGCTTGAGCACAGATACGCAGTATTTT. Translating gives CASSLSTDTQYF.

The chain links TRBV7-3 to TRBJ2-3, with 9 bases lining up with TRBD2. Germline V gives CDR1 SGHTA, CDR2 FQGTGA. V gave up 3 bases and J gave up 4 bases; unmatched junction bases: 2. The CDR3 totals 14 residues. The CDR3 protein is CASSLGTSSDTQYF. As DNA, the CDR3 is TGTGCCAGCAGCTTGGGGACTAGCTCAGATACGCAGTATTTT.

The chain couples TRBV6-6 to TRBJ1-3, with D possibly matching TRBD1 (5 bases). The germline V gene has CDR1 MNHNY and CDR2 SVGAGI (reference sequence). CDR3 size: 14 residues. Trimming removed 7 bases from V and 4 bases from J, with 14 bases in between. DNA for the CDR3: TGTGCCAGCACCCCCAGGGAATCAGGAAACACCATATATTTT. Its protein product is CASTPRESGNTIYF.